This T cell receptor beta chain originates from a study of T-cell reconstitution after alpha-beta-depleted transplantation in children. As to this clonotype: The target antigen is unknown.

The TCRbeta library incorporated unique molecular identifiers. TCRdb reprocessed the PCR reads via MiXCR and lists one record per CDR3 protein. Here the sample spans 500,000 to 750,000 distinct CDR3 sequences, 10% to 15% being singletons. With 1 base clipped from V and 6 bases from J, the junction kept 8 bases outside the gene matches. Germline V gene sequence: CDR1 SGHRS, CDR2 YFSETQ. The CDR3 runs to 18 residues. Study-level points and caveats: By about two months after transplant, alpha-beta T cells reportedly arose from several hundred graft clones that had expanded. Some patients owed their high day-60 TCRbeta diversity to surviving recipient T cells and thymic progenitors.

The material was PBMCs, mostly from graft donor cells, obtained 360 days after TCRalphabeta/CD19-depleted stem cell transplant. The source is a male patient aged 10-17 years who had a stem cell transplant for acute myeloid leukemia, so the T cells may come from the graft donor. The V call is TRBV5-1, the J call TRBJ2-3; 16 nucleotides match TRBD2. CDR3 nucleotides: TGCGCCAGCAGCTTGACTGGGACTAGCGGGAGGGCCAGCGATACGCAGTATTTT. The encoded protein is CASSLTGTSGRASDTQYF.